Sequencing of this T cell receptor beta chain was carried out in a study of CD8 T cells in ankylosing spondylitis. Study-level points and caveats: A TCR beta motif of under ten highly homologous variants appeared characteristic of ankylosing spondylitis blood.

The CDR3 loop spans 15 amino acids. Trimming pared 4 bases from V and 4 bases from J, leaving 16 bases between. TCRdb recomputed calls from the 5' RACE reads with MiXCR, one row per CDR3 protein. The data contain 700,000 or so distinct CDR3 sequences, roughly 20% of them singletons. This clonotype was picked up many times. Antigen: not known. This receptor was obtained from a male donor with ankylosing spondylitis. The sequencing sample was made of blood, either unsorted or a sorted T cell fraction (not recorded which). The V gene is TRBV12-3 or TRBV12-4, the J gene TRBJ1-1, with a weak D call TRBD1 (5 bases). The CDR3 is CASSSQGPAVTEAFF. CDR3 bases: TGTGCCAGCAGTTCCCAGGGACCGGCGGTCACTGAAGCTTTCTTT.